This TCR beta chain appears in the sequencing data of a study of control samples from healthy donors and cancer patients. Germline-derived CDR1 and CDR2 are MGHRA and YSYEKL. With 1 base removed from V and 0 bases from J, the gap between germline ends came to 14 bases. This CDR3 has 17 amino acids. Clones were read by immunoSEQ multiplex PCR, and TCRdb kept only the in-frame ones, dropping some. The table shows fewer than 90,000 clones, with approximately 87% occurring only once. The sequence came from a man in his fifties in good health. This chain joins TRBV4-1 and TRBJ2-3; either TRBD1 or TRBD2 may fit D (5 bases each). Sequencing was done on a sample of blood. CDR3 loop: CASSQGPGAGSTDTQYF. The CDR3 DNA follows: TGCGCCAGCAGCCAAGGTCCCGGGGCGGGTAGCACAGATACGCAGTATTTT.